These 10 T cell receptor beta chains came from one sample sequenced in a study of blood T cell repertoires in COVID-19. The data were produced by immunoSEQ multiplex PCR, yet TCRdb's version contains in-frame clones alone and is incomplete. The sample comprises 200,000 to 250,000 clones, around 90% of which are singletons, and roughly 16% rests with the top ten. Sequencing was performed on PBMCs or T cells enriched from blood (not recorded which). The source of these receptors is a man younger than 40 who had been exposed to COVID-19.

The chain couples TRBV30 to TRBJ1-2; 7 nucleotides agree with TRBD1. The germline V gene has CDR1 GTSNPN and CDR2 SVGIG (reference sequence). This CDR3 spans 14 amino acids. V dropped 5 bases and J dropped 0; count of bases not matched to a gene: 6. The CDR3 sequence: CAWSQGFSNYGYTF. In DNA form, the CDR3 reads TGTGCCTGGTCACAGGGGTTCTCTAACTATGGCTACACCTTC.

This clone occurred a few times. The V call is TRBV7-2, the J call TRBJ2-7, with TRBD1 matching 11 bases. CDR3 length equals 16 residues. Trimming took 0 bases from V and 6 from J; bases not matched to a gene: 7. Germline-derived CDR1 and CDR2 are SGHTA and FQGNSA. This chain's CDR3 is CASSLALMGTGGEQYF. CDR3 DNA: TGTGCCAGCAGCTTAGCGCTAATGGGGACAGGGGGCGAGCAGTACTTC.

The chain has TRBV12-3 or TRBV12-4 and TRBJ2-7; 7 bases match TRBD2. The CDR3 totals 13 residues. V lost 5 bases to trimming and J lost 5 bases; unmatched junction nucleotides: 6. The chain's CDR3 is CASSSGVWDEQYF. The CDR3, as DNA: TGTGCCAGCAGTAGCGGGGTATGGGACGAGCAGTACTTC.

CDR3 region: CAWSVPFGGEQFF. For the CDR3, the DNA is TGTGCCTGGAGTGTACCCTTCGGTGGTGAGCAGTTCTTC. V is TRBV30 and J is TRBJ2-1; D remains ambiguous. This CDR3 has 13 amino acids. CDR1 is GTSNPN, CDR2 SVGIG, per germline (reference sequence). The germline V and J ends were trimmed by 0 bases and 9 bases, with 12 bases remaining between them.

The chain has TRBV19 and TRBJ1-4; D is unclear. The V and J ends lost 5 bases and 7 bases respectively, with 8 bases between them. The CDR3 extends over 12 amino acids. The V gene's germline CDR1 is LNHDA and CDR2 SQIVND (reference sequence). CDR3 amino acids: CASSLLGEKLFF. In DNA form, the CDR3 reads TGTGCCAGTAGTCTCCTCGGTGAAAAACTGTTTTTT.

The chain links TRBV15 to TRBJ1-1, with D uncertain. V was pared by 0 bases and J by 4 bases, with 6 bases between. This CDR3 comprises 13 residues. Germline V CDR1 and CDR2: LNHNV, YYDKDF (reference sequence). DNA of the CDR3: TGTGCCACCAGCAGAGACAGATCCACTGAAGCTTTCTTT. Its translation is CATSRDRSTEAFF. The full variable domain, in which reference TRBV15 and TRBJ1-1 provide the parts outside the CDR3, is DAMVIQNPRYQVTQFGKPVTLSCSQTLNHNVMYWYQQKSSQAPKLLFHYYDKDFNNEADTPDNFQSRRPNTSFCFLDIRSPGLGDTAMYLCATSRDRSTEAFFGQGTRLTVV.

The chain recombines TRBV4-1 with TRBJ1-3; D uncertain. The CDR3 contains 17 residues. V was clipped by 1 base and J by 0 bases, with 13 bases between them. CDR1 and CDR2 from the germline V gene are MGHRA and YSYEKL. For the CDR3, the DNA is TGCGCCAGCAGCCAAGGAAGCGCTGGATCCTCTGGAAACACCATATATTTT. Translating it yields CASSQGSAGSSGNTIYF.

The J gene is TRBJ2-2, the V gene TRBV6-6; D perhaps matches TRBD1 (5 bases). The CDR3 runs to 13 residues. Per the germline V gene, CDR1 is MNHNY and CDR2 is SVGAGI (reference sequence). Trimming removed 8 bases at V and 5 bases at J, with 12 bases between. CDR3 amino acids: CASADRSTGELFF. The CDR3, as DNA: TGTGCCAGCGCCGACAGAAGTACCGGGGAGCTGTTTTTT.

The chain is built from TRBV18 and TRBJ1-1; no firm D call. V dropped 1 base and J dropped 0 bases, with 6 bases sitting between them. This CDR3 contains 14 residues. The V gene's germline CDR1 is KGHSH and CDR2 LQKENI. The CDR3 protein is CASSPRQMNTEAFF. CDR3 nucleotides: TGTGCCAGCTCACCACGCCAGATGAACACTGAAGCTTTCTTT.

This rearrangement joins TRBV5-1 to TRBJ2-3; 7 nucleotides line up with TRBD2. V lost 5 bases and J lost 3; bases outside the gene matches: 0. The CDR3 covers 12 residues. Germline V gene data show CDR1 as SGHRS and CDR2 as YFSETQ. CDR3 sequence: CASRGLTDTQYF. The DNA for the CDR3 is TGCGCCAGCAGGGGACTAACAGATACGCAGTATTTT.